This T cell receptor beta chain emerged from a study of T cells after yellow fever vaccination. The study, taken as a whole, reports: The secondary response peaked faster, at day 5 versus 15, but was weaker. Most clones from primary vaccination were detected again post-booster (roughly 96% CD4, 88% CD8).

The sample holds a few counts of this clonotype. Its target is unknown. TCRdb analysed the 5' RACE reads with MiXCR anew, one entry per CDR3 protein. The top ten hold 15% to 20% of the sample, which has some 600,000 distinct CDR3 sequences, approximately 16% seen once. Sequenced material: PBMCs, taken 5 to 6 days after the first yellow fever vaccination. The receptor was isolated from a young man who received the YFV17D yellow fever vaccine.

The CDR3 coding sequence is TGCGCCAGCAGCGTGACGGAGGGGAACTATGGCTACACCTTC. Translating it yields CASSVTEGNYGYTF. This sequence joins TRBV5-1 and TRBJ1-2; D might be TRBD1 (5 bases). The V end lost 4 bases, the J end lost 2 bases, and 12 bases lay between the germline ends. Germline assignment: CDR1 SGHRS and CDR2 YFSETQ. The CDR3 has 14 residues.